This T cell receptor beta chain was found in a study of PD-L1 blockade in urothelial cancer. Study at large: Blood analyses occurred 3 weeks (second dose) and 6 weeks post treatment start. A median of roughly 140,000 T cells was found in the blood samples.

It was locally advanced or metastatic urothelial carcinoma that patients had. Each patient gave between 1 and 8 samples, pretreatment and on-treatment. The CDR3 sequence is 16 residues long. V was shortened by 0 bases and J by 9 bases, with 18 bases between the two germline ends. From germline, CDR1 is SGHRS and CDR2 YFSETQ. TCRdb keeps only in-frame clones here, not all; method: immunoSEQ multiplex PCR. The sample consists of approximately 80,000 clones, roughly 82% of them appearing once. The sequences come from PBMCs, collected around atezolizumab (anti-PD-L1) treatment. The TCR originated in a man aged 70 or older with urothelial cancer. The chain recombines TRBV5-1 with TRBJ2-2; no definite D call. The CDR3 nucleotides read TGCGCCAGCAGCTTGGATCCAACTACCCATGGCCGGGAGCTGTTTTTT. Its protein is CASSLDPTTHGRELFF.